This T cell receptor beta chain was found in a study of naive and memory T cell subsets. TCR cDNA received a 3' ligated oligonucleotide that carried a UMI. Cells were not sorted; total RNA input targeted about 1 to 1,100 ng. There are 15 residues in the CDR3. V was clipped by 0 bases and J by 5 bases, with 13 bases between them. Germline V lookup: CDR1 LGHNA, CDR2 YSLEER. The SP2 primer and nested alpha and beta constant region primers amplified ligated cDNA in four rounds. Alpha and beta constant region primers primed reverse transcription for blood and skin samples. MiXCR, applied by TCRdb to the 5' RACE reads, yields one record per CDR3 protein. This sample has tens of thousands of distinct CDR3 sequences, with under 10% found just once. This clonotype was picked up a small number of times.

The chain carries TRBV4-3 and TRBJ2-5; D remains unclear. This TCR came from a female donor in good health. The CDR3 sequence is CASSQDGPTRETQYF. The CDR3 DNA follows: TGCGCCAGCAGCCAAGATGGACCAACGCGGGAGACCCAGTACTTC.